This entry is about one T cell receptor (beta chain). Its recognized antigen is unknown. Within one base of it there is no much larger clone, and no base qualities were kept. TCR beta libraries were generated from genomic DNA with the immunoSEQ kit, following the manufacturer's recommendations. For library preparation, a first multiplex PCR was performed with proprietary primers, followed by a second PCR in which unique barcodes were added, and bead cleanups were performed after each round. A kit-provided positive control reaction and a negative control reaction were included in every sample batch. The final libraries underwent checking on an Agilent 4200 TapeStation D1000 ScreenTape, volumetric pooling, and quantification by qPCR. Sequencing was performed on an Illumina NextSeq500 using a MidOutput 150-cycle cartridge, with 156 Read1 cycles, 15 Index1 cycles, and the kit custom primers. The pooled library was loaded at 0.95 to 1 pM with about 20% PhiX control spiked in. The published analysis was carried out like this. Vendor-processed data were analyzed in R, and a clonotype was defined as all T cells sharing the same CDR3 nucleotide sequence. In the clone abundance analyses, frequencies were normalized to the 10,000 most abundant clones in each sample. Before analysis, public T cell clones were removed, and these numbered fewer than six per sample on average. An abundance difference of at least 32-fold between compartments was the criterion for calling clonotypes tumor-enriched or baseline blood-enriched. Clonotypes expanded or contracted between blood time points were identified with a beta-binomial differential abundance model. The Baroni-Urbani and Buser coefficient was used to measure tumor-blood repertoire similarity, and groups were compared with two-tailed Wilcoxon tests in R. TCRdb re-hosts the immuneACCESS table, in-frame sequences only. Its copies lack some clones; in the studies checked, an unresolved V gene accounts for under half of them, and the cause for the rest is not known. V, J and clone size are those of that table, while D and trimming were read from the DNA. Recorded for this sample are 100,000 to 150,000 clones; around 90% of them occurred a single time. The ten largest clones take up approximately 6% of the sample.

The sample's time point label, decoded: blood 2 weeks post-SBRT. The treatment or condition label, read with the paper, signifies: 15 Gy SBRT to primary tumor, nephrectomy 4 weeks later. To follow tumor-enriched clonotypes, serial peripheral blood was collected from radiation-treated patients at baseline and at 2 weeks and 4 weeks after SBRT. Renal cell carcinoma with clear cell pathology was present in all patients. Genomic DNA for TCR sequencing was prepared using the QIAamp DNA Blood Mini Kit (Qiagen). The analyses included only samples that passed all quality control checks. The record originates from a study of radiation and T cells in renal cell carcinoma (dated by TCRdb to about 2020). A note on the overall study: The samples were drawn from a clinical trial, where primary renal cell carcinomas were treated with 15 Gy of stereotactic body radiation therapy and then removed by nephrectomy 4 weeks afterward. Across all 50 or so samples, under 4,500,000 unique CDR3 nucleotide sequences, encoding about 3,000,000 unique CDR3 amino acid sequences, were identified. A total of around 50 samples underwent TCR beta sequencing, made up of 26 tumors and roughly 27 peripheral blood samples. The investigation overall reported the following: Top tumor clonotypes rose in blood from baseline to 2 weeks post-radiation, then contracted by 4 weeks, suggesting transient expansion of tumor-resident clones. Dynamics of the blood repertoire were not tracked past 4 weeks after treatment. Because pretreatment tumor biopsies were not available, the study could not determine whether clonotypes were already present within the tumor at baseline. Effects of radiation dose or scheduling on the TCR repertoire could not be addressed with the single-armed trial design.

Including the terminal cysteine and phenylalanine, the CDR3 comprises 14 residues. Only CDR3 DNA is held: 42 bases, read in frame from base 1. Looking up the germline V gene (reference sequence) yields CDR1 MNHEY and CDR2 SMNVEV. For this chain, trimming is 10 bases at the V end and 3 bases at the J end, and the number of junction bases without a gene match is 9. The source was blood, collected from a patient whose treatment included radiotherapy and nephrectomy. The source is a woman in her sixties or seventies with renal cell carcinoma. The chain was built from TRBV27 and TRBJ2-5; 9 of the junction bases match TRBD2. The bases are TGTGCCACCAACAGCGGGGGGTGGGAAGAGACCCAGTACTTC. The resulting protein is CATNSGGWEETQYF.